These T cell receptor beta chains were read from a single sample in a study of T cells after yellow fever vaccination. TCRdb reprocessed the 5' RACE reads via MiXCR and lists one record per CDR3 protein. The table lists 450,000 to 600,000 distinct CDR3 sequences, roughly 13% of them singletons. The source was PBMCs, collected on the day of the yellow fever booster vaccination. The receptors here all came from a man in his thirties or forties who received the YFV17D yellow fever vaccine. Both conserved end residues are part of each CDR3. The D gene is left open where the match is weak. Rows give clone size only sometimes, using once, few, many, or a class for an expanded clone.

D gene: TRBD1; J gene: TRBJ2-6; clone size: -; V gene: TRBV6-2/TRBV6-3; CDR3 DNA: TGTGCCGGAGCGTCGGGACAGTTATTCTCTGGGGCCAACGTCCTGACTTTC; CDR3 protein: CAGASGQLFSGANVLTF
D gene: TRBD1; J gene: TRBJ2-1; clone size: few; V gene: TRBV11-3; CDR3 DNA: TGTGCCAGCAGCTTCGACAGGGACAATGAGCAGTTCTTC; CDR3 protein: CASSFDRDNEQFF
D gene: -; J gene: TRBJ2-4; clone size: -; V gene: TRBV11-2; CDR3 DNA: TGTGCCAGCACCTCTGCCGGGGGTGGCATTCAGTACTTC; CDR3 protein: CASTSAGGGIQYF
D gene: -; J gene: TRBJ1-5; clone size: -; V gene: TRBV20-1; CDR3 DNA: TGCAGTGCTAGTCATAGTTTCGGGGCGGATCAGCCCCAGCATTTT; CDR3 protein: CSASHSFGADQPQHF
D gene: TRBD2; J gene: TRBJ2-3; clone size: -; V gene: TRBV7-2; CDR3 DNA: TGTGCCAGCAGCCGACCTCGGACTAGCCCGGGGTCAGATACGCAGTATTTT; CDR3 protein: CASSRPRTSPGSDTQYF
D gene: -; J gene: TRBJ2-5; clone size: -; V gene: TRBV29-1; CDR3 DNA: TGCAGCGCCCCCCGGGGCGGAGGTGGAGAGACCCAGTACTTC; CDR3 protein: CSAPRGGGGETQYF
D gene: TRBD2; J gene: TRBJ2-1; clone size: few; V gene: TRBV20-1; CDR3 DNA: TGCAGTGCTAGCCCCCGGACTAGCGCAATCAATGAGCAGTTCTTC; CDR3 protein: CSASPRTSAINEQFF
D gene: -; J gene: TRBJ2-2; clone size: -; V gene: TRBV9; CDR3 DNA: TGTGCCAGCAGCGTAGAGGGTCGAGGGGGCACCGGGGAGCTGTTTTTT; CDR3 protein: CASSVEGRGGTGELFF
D gene: TRBD1; J gene: TRBJ1-1; clone size: few; V gene: TRBV20-1; CDR3 DNA: TGCAGTGCTGGACAGGGACAGAACACTGAAGCTTTCTTT; CDR3 protein: CSAGQGQNTEAFF
D gene: TRBD2; J gene: TRBJ2-7; clone size: few; V gene: TRBV29-1; CDR3 DNA: TGCAGCGTTGGGACTAGCGAACCCTACGAGCAGTACTTC; CDR3 protein: CSVGTSEPYEQYF
D gene: -; J gene: TRBJ1-4; clone size: -; V gene: TRBV4-3; CDR3 DNA: TGCGCCAGCAGCCAAGGATGGGGGACGGGTAATGAAAAACTGTTTTTT; CDR3 protein: CASSQGWGTGNEKLFF
D gene: TRBD1; J gene: TRBJ2-7; clone size: -; V gene: TRBV5-1; CDR3 DNA: TGCGCCAGCAGCTTGGCCGGTCGCGGGACAGGGAAATTCTACGAGCAGTACTTC; CDR3 protein: CASSLAGRGTGKFYEQYF
D gene: TRBD2; J gene: TRBJ2-1; clone size: -; V gene: TRBV20-1; CDR3 DNA: TGCAGTGCCCTCGGTCCGGGAGGGGGTTTCAATGAGCAGTTCTTC; CDR3 protein: CSALGPGGGFNEQFF
D gene: -; J gene: TRBJ1-4; clone size: -; V gene: TRBV20-1; CDR3 DNA: TGCAGTGCCCACGGGCAGGCTTCTAATGAAAAACTGTTTTTT; CDR3 protein: CSAHGQASNEKLFF